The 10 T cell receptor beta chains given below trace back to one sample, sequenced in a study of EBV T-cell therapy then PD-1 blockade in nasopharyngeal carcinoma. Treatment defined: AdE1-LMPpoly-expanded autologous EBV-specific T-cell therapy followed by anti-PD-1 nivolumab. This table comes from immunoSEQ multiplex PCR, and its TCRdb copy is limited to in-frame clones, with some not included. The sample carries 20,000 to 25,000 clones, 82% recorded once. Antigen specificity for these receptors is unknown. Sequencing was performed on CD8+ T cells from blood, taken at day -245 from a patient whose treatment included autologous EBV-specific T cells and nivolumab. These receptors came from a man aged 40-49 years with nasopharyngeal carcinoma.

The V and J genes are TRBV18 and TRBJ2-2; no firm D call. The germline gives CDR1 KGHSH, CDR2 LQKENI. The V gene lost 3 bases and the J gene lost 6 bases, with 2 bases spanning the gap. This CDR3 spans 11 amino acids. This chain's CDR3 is CASSPAGELFF. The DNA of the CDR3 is TGTGCCAGCTCACCGGCCGGGGAGCTGTTTTTT.

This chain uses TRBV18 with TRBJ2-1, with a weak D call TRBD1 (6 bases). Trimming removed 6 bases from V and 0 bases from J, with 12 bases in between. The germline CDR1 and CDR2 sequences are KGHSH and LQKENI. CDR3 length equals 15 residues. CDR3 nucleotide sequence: TGTGCCAGCTCCCAGGGGCCGAGCTCCTACAATGAGCAGTTCTTC. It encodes CASSQGPSSYNEQFF. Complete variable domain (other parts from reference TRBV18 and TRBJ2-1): NAGVMQNPRHLVRRRGQEARLRCSPMKGHSHVYWYRQLPEEGLKFMVYLQKENIIDESGMPKERFSAEFPKEGPSILRIQQVVRGDSAAYFCASSQGPSSYNEQFFGPGTRLTVL.

The CDR3 DNA is TGTGCCAGCAGTCCGCTAGTGGCCACACAGGCAGATACGCAGTATTTT. As protein: CASSPLVATQADTQYF. The chain joins TRBV27 to TRBJ2-3; D perhaps matches TRBD1 (5 bases). The CDR3 is 16 residues long. Germline values: CDR1 MNHEY, CDR2 SMNVEV (reference sequence). V shed 5 bases and J shed 4 bases, with 19 bases lying between them.

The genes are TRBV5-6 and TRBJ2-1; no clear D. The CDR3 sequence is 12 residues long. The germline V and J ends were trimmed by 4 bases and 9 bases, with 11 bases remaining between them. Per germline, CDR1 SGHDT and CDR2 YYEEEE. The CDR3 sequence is CASSPQDFEQFF. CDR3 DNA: TGTGCCAGCAGCCCGCAAGATTTTGAGCAGTTCTTC.

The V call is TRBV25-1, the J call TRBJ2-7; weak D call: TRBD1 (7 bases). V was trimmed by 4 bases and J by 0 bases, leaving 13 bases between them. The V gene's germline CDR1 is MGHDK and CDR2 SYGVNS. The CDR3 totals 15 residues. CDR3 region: CASSVAGQNSYEQYF. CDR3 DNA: TGTGCCAGCAGTGTTGCGGGACAGAACTCCTACGAGCAGTACTTC.

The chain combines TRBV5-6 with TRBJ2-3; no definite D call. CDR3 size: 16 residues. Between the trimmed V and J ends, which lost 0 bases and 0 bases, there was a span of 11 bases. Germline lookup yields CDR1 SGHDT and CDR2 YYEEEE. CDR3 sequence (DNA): TGTGCCAGCAGCTTGGGAAGACTCACTAGCACAGATACGCAGTATTTT. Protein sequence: CASSLGRLTSTDTQYF.

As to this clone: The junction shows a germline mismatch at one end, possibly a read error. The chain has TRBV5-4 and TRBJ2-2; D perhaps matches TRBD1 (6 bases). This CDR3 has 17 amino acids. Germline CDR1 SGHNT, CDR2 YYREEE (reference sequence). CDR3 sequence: CASSLDPTGLNTGELFF. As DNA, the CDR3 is TGTGCCAGCAGTTTGGACCCGACAGGCCTGAACACCGGGGAGCTGTTTTTT.

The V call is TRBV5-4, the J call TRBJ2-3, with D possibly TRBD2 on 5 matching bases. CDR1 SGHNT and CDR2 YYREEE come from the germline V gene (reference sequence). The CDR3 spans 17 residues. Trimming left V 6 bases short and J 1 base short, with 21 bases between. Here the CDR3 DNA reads TGTGCCAGCACCAAAACCCAACTAGGGTGGGGCACAGATACGCAGTATTTT. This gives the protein CASTKTQLGWGTDTQYF.

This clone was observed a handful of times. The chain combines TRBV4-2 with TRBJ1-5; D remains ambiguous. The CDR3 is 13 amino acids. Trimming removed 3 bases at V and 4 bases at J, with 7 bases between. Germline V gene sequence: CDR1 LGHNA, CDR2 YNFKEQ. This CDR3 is CASSQAGNQPQHF. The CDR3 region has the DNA TGTGCCAGCAGCCAGGCGGGGAATCAGCCCCAGCATTTT.

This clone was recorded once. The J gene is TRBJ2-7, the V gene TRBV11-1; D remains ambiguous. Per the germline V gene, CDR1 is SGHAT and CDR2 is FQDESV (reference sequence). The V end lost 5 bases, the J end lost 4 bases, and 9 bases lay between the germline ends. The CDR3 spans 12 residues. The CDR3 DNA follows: TGTGCCAGCAGCCCTTCCCTGTACGAGCAGTACTTC. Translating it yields CASSPSLYEQYF.